This T cell receptor beta chain was identified during a study of cytomegalovirus exposure and HLA in healthy donors. Study as a whole: Clustering assigned 81% of the approximately 400 genotyped donors to the Caucasian-associated ancestry cluster.

Study-level findings and limits: One variant, a missense change in DCLRE1C, was linked in a later analysis to TCR beta V- and J-gene trimming. Around 160 TCR beta chains were listed as cytomegalovirus-associated.

The PCR made use of 60 Vbeta and 13 Jbeta primers. Repertoires were generated with immunoSEQ multiplex PCR, while TCRdb's copy carries only in-frame clones and drops some. The sample has 200,000 to 250,000 clones; approximately 82% are singletons. Remarks on this clone: Its antigen remains unidentified. The same CDR3 is also encoded by other DNA sequences in this sample.

This CDR3 is built from 13 residues. The V end was cut by 4 bases, the J end by 2 bases, with 8 bases between. Germline values: CDR1 KGHSH, CDR2 LQKENI. The clonotype comes from a young man in good health and CMV-seronegative. The chain uses TRBV18 and TRBJ2-5; a weak D match, TRBD2 (5 bases). Sequencing used PBMCs. In nucleotides, the CDR3 is TGTGCCAGCTCACGAGGGCAACAAGAGACCCAGTACTTC. It encodes CASSRGQQETQYF.